Described below is a single T cell receptor beta chain sequence and its context. V was pared by 5 bases and J by 2 bases, with 9 bases of the junction left unmatched. The CDR3 length is 15 residues. Germline CDR1 reads SGHTA; CDR2 reads FQGNSA. This entry is derived from a study of T-cell reconstitution after alpha-beta-depleted transplantation in children. A library of TCRbeta sequences, prepared with unique molecular identifiers, was generated. Via MiXCR, TCRdb re-called the PCR reads, giving one row per CDR3 protein. The top ten clones hold roughly 41% of a sample with 300,000 to 350,000 distinct CDR3 sequences, roughly 17% of them seen once.

J is TRBJ2-7 and V is TRBV7-2; 7 bases line up with TRBD2. This TCR came from a male patient between 2 and 9 years old who had a stem cell transplant for acute lymphoblastic leukemia, so the T cells may come from the graft donor. The material was PBMCs, mostly from graft donor cells, obtained 360 days after TCRalphabeta/CD19-depleted stem cell transplant. In DNA form, the CDR3 reads TGTGCCAGCAGCCCCGATGCGGGAGCTACCTACGAGCAGTACTTC. It codes for CASSPDAGATYEQYF.